This TCR beta chain appears in the sequencing data of a study of blood T cell repertoires in COVID-19. V was cut by 7 bases and J by 0 bases, with 13 bases left in between. The CDR3 is made up of 15 amino acids. The germline CDR1 and CDR2 sequences are SNHLY and FYNNEI. In the original workflow: Reference gene primer amplification gave estimated nucleated cell counts. TCRdb's copy holds only in-frame clones and misses some; the assay was immunoSEQ multiplex PCR. V and J calls and clone size are those listed in that table; D and trimming were worked out from the DNA. Of some 260,000 clones in the sample, about 80% were seen once.

The specimen was peripheral blood. This rearrangement joins TRBV2 to TRBJ2-1; no clear D. This receptor was identified in a woman older than 75 with acute or convalescent COVID-19. Written as DNA, the CDR3 is TGTGCCAGCAAAGTACAACCCAGCTCCTACAATGAGCAGTTCTTC. Translation: CASKVQPSSYNEQFF.